The source of this TCR beta chain is a study of cytotoxic CD8 clonotypes in ibrutinib-treated CLL (dated by TCRdb to the early 2020s). A note on the overall study: In this cohort, approximately 14 patients were treatment-naive and fewer than 13 were relapsed/refractory, while 17 to 18 had unmutated IGHV. Responses were partial in around 24 patients and complete in 2; after median approximately 66 months follow-up, 14 stayed in remission and some twelve progressed. The response samples were drawn at a median of 12 months into treatment, with a range of about 6 to 40 months. An average of about 260,000 productive templates and 80,000 to 95,000 productive rearrangements was obtained per sample. Longitudinal samples were available for about 30% of the roughly 86 trial participants. Cryopreserved peripheral blood mononuclear cells were collected before treatment, at response, and at either disease progression or sustained remission. Every sample from remission and from progressive disease was obtained while the patients were still on ibrutinib.

The time point label for this specimen denotes: roughly 2 years on ibrutinib. For TCR beta library preparation, 1.5 to 2 micrograms of genomic DNA were extracted from the cryopreserved PBMCs. High-throughput TCR beta sequencing was performed on longitudinal blood samples from CLL patients receiving ibrutinib monotherapy. The patients were enrolled in a single-center, open-label phase 2 trial of ibrutinib monotherapy. On the study overall, not on this receptor specifically: Clonality rose at ibrutinib response, remained stable during sustained remission, and dropped back toward baseline at progression. Sampling times were not matched between patients in sustained remission and patients whose disease was progressing, and lymph node repertoires were not examined. Public clonotypes were found to be uncommon and were observed to contract or remain stable during treatment; the increase in clonality was shown to reflect expansion of private clonotypes at ibrutinib response. Baseline clonality exceeded that of age-matched healthy donors and correlated strongly with circulating CD8+ T-cell counts.

The goal of deep resolution MiSeq sequencing was a depth between 1 in 1 million and 1 in 200,000 T cells, and coverage averaged 10x per clonotype. The immunoSEQ hsTCRB Kit was used to generate TCR beta libraries. On the study's bioinformatics: ImmunoSEQ Data Assistant and ImmunoSEQ Analyzer were used for data analysis, and V, D and J genes were assigned according to IMGT definitions. Clonality, which ranges from 0 to 1, was calculated as one minus the normalized Shannon entropy of productive rearrangement frequencies. Only overrepresented clonotypes making up at least 0.05% of each patient's repertoire were included in the public clonotype analysis. Roughly 13 repertoires from age-matched healthy donors, obtained from immuneACCESS, served as clonality controls. TCRdb took this table from immuneACCESS and kept in-frame rearrangements with V and J called. Such tables lack part of the clones; where checked against another copy, unresolved V genes explain under half of the gap, and the rest is unexplained. V and J calls and clone size come straight from that table; D and trimming were deduced from the DNA. Across this sample there are 65,000 to 80,000 clones, with approximately 82% seen only once. The top ten hold around 36% of the sample.

Notes on this clone: What antigen it recognizes has not been identified. Per-base qualities were not stored, and no clone one base away is much larger.

The specimen was PBMCs, collected after 24 months of ibrutinib treatment. The origin of this receptor is a human donor with chronic lymphocytic leukemia.

This receptor carries the CDR3 CASSYSAGLDGYTF. The sequenced DNA: TGTGCCAGCAGTTACTCAGCAGGGTTGGATGGCTACACCTTC. The rearrangement joined TRBV6-6 to TRBJ1-2; matching of 5 bases hints at TRBD1 as the D gene. The germline V gene (reference sequence) provides CDR1 MNHNY and CDR2 SVGAGI. Trimming takes 0 bases from V and 6 bases from J, and the germline ends sit 11 bases apart. Inclusive of the bounding cysteine and phenylalanine, the CDR3 is 14 residues long. Solely the CDR3 DNA is kept, with 42 bases framed from the first base.